Here is one T cell receptor beta chain with its context. Its antigen is still unknown. The sample comes from a study of cytotoxic CD8 clonotypes in ibrutinib-treated CLL. Overall study: Roughly 10 relapsed/refractory, more than 14 treatment-naive; roughly 17 IGHV unmutated. Patients attained about 25 partial and 2 complete responses; at median 68 months, around 15 remained remitted while 12 progressed.

The CDR3 contains 15 residues. V lost 0 bases and J lost 3; bases outside the gene matches: 5. From germline, CDR1 is LNHNV and CDR2 YYDKDF (reference sequence). Points from the study as a whole: Age-matched healthy donor levels were exceeded by baseline clonality, which tracked circulating CD8+ T-cell counts.

Libraries were prepared by immunoSEQ multiplex PCR; TCRdb keeps only in-frame clonotypes and omits some of them. The data show hundreds of thousands of clones, with roughly 79% seen just once and roughly 6.3% held by the top ten. The chain recombines TRBV15 with TRBJ2-7; 7 bases map to TRBD1. Source: PBMCs, taken before ibrutinib treatment. This clonotype was sampled from a human donor with chronic lymphocytic leukemia. The CDR3 DNA reads TGTGCCACCAGCAGAGATCGGTACAGGGGCTACGAGCAGTACTTC. This gives the protein CATSRDRYRGYEQYF.